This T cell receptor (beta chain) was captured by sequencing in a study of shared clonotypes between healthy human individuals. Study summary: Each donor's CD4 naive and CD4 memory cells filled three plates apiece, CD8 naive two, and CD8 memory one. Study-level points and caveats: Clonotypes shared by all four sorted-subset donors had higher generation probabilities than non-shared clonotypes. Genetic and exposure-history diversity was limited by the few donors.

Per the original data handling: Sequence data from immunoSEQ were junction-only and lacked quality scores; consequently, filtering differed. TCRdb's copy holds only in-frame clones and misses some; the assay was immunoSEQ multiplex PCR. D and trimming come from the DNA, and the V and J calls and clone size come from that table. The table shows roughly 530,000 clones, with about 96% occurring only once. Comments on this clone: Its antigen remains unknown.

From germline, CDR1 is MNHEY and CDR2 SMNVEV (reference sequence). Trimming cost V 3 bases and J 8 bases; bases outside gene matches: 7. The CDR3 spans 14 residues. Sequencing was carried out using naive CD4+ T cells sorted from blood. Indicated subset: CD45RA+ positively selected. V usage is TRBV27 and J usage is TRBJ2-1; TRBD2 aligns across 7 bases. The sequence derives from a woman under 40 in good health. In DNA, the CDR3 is TGTGCCAGCAGTTTGGTGGGAGGGGACGATGAGCAGTTCTTC. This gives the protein CASSLVGGDDEQFF.